This T cell receptor beta chain was identified in a study of immune heterogeneity within non-small cell lung tumors. Multiplex PCR amplified TCR beta CDR3 with 32 V and 13 J primers. TCRdb reprocessed the multiplex PCR reads via MiXCR and lists one record per CDR3 protein. This sample yields 2,500 or so distinct CDR3 sequences, of which roughly 25% are seen a single time; roughly 11% belongs to the top ten. Termini included, the CDR3 measures 16 amino acids. Germline CDR1 and CDR2: KGHSH and LQKENI. Template input, which was bulk tumor genomic DNA, totaled about 630 ng per sample. Multiple widely separated biopsies were taken from each primary tumor at surgery. Curative surgery was undertaken by patients, who had untreated, newly diagnosed non-small cell lung cancer. In the case of this clonotype: The CDR3 carries no conserved terminal phenylalanine or tryptophan, so it likely arises from a read error. The DNA is omitted, as the CDR3 cannot be located on it reliably, and the CDR3 follows TCRdb's listing.

The sample consisted of lung tumor tissue. This chain connects TRBV18 to TRBJ2-3; TRBD1, the table's D call, lacks a check against the DNA. The sequence was collected from a middle-aged man with non-small cell lung cancer. The CDR3 sequence is CASTGTMQSYEQYFGP.